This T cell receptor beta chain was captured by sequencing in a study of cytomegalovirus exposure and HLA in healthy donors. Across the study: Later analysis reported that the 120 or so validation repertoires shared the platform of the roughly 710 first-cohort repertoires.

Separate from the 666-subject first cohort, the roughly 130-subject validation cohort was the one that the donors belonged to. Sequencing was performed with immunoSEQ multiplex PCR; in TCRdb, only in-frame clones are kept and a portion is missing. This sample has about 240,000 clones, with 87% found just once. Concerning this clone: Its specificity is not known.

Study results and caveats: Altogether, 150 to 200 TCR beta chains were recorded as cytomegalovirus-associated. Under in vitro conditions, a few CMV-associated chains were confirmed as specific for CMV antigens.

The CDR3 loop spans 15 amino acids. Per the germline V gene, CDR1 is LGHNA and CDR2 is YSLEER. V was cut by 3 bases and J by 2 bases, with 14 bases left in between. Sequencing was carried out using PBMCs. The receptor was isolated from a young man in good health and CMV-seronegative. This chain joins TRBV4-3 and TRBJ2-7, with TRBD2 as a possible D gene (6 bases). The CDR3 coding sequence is TGCGCCAGCAGCCAGGGACTCCTAGTACCCTACGAGCAGTACTTC. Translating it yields CASSQGLLVPYEQYF.